These 31 T cell receptor beta chains were all obtained from the same sample, sequenced in a study of regulatory T cells in long-lasting Graves disease. In building TCR beta libraries, iRepertoire HTBI primers were used together with Arm-PCR of CDR3 regions. TCRdb reprocessed the multiplex PCR reads with MiXCR, giving one entry per CDR3 protein. Altogether hundreds of thousands of distinct CDR3 sequences are present, about 30% being singletons, with the ten largest covering about two fifths. Documented time point: persistent/refractory GD, antithyroid drugs over 5 years with positive TRAb. RNA extracted from PBMCs served as the sequencing template. Sample: peripheral blood mononuclear cells (PBMCs), taken when the disease was refractory, from a patient treated with antithyroid drugs. The receptors stem from a female donor with Graves disease.

The chain combines TRBV29-1 with TRBJ1-2; unclear D gene. The CDR3 runs to 15 residues. The germline CDR1 and CDR2 sequences are SQVTM and ANQGSEA. Trimming cost V 6 bases and J 4 bases, with 21 bases left between them. The CDR3 reads CSVRATGRRGYGYTF. DNA of the CDR3: TGCAGCGTCCGCGCCACGGGGAGGCGCGGCTATGGCTACACCTTC.

This rearrangement joins TRBV6-5 to TRBJ1-2; D not resolved. The CDR3 runs to 13 residues. CDR1 and CDR2 from the germline V gene are MNHEY and SVGAGI. The V end was cut by 0 bases, the J end by 7 bases, with 9 bases between. CDR3 region: CASSYSRVRGYTF. The DNA of the CDR3 is TGTGCCAGCAGTTACTCCCGGGTCCGTGGCTACACCTTC.

Only one count was recorded for this clonotype. The CDR3 DNA follows: TGTGCCAGCAGCTTGGTAACCGAGTATGGCTACACCTTC. This gives the protein CASSLVTEYGYTF. The chain uses TRBV5-5 and TRBJ1-2; D unclear. V lost 0 bases and J 5 bases, leaving 8 bases between the germline ends. The germline CDR1 and CDR2 sequences are SGHKS and YYEKEE (reference sequence). The CDR3 loop spans 13 amino acids.

There are many counts of this clonotype. The chain employs TRBV12-3 or TRBV12-4 and TRBJ2-7; TRBD1 is a possible D gene (5 bases). V lost 3 bases, J lost 5 bases, and 14 bases lay in between. CDR3 length: 14 residues. The CDR3 sequence: CASSLAGWVDEQYF. The DNA of the CDR3 is TGTGCCAGCAGTTTGGCAGGGTGGGTGGACGAGCAGTACTTC.

V gene TRBV29-1 combines with J gene TRBJ1-5; TRBD1 is a possible D gene (6 bases). Germline CDR1 SQVTM, CDR2 ANQGSEA. V was shortened by 5 bases and J by 3 bases, with 14 bases between the two germline ends. The length of the CDR3 is 14 residues. This CDR3 is CSVITRGPNQPQHF. Here the CDR3 DNA reads TGCAGCGTTATAACCAGGGGTCCCAATCAGCCCCAGCATTTT.

CDR3 coding DNA: TGCAGTGCTAGTGCCGGGACAGGGTCCGGGCCTGAAGCTTTCTTT. Translation: CSASAGTGSGPEAFF. The chain uses TRBV20-1 and TRBJ1-1; TRBD1 matches 9 bases. This CDR3 region has 15 residues. Trimming cost V 3 bases and J 6 bases; bases outside gene matches: 11. Germline values: CDR1 DFQATT, CDR2 SNEGSKA (reference sequence).

The J gene is TRBJ2-1, the V gene TRBV20-1; possible D gene TRBD1, 6 bases. V was cut by 3 bases and J by 3 bases, with 21 bases left in between. This CDR3 comprises 17 residues. Germline lookup yields CDR1 DFQATT and CDR2 SNEGSKA (reference sequence). DNA for the CDR3: TGCAGTGCTAGGGTGGGGGCCTCCCAAACCCTCTACAATGAGCAGTTCTTC. Protein sequence: CSARVGASQTLYNEQFF.

CDR3 in DNA: TGTGCCATCAGTGAGAGGGCCGGGGAGCTGTTTTTT. It encodes CAISERAGELFF. This sequence joins TRBV10-3 and TRBJ2-2; D call uncertain. The V gene's germline CDR1 is ENHRY and CDR2 SYGVKD. The length of the CDR3 is 12 residues. The V end lost 2 bases, the J end lost 6 bases, and 4 bases lay between the germline ends.

This sequence joins TRBV29-1 and TRBJ2-5, with D unclear. The V gene's germline CDR1 is SQVTM and CDR2 ANQGSEA. The V and J ends lost 5 bases and 1 base respectively, with 8 bases between them. This CDR3 contains 12 residues. Written as DNA, the CDR3 is TGCAGCGTTTTACGTGGCCAAGAGACCCAGTACTTC. Its translation: CSVLRGQETQYF.

This clonotype was seen a handful of times. The chain couples TRBV5-1 to TRBJ2-7, with 9 bases aligning to TRBD2. The CDR3 covers 15 residues. Germline V gives CDR1 SGHRS, CDR2 YFSETQ. The trim removed 4 bases at V and 5 bases at J, leaving 10 bases unmatched. The CDR3 region has the DNA TGCGCCAGCAGCGGCCGACTAGCGGATTTCGACGAGCAGTACTTC. This encodes CASSGRLADFDEQYF.

This chain uses TRBV5-1 with TRBJ1-1, with D perhaps TRBD1 (5 bases). The CDR3 contains 15 residues. The ends were cut back, 1 base at V and 4 bases at J, with 14 bases in the middle. Germline CDR1 SGHRS, CDR2 YFSETQ. The CDR3 DNA reads as TGCGCCAGCAGCTTGAGGGTAGGGGAGGCCACTGAAGCTTTCTTT. Its protein is CASSLRVGEATEAFF.

The DNA for the CDR3 is TGCGCCAGCAGCTTGGGCTGGGGCGCAGGAAACGGCTACACCTTC. Its translation is CASSLGWGAGNGYTF. This rearrangement joins TRBV5-1 to TRBJ1-2; the D gene is possibly TRBD1 (5 bases). CDR1 and CDR2 (germline): SGHRS, YFSETQ. V was pared by 0 bases and J by 8 bases, with 17 bases between. This CDR3 comprises 15 residues.

The chain links TRBV7-2 to TRBJ1-5; D gene uncertain. The germline CDR1 and CDR2 sequences are SGHTA and FQGNSA. The CDR3 has 16 amino acids. V lost 0 bases, J lost 0 bases, and 9 bases lay in between. As DNA, the CDR3 is TGTGCCAGCAGCTTAGCGCACGGTTATAGCAATCAGCCCCAGCATTTT. Its protein is CASSLAHGYSNQPQHF.

This clonotype appeared many times. The chain is built from TRBV28 and TRBJ1-4, with 10 bases aligning to TRBD1. Germline CDR1 reads MDHEN; CDR2 reads SYDVKM. Trimming took 6 bases from V and 7 from J; bases not matched to a gene: 5. CDR3 length: 14 residues. CDR3 DNA sequence: TGTGCCAGCAGCGGGACAGGGGTCGGTGAAAAACTGTTTTTT. This translates into CASSGTGVGEKLFF.

This chain uses TRBV29-1 with TRBJ2-5, with no clear D. The germline V gene encodes CDR1 SQVTM and CDR2 ANQGSEA. This CDR3 is built from 10 residues. V was cut by 7 bases and J by 7 bases, with 10 bases left in between. CDR3: CSANWGTQYF. In nucleotides, the CDR3 is TGCAGCGCGAACTGGGGGACCCAGTACTTC. The variable domain in full, with the rest retrieved from reference TRBV29-1 and TRBJ2-5, is SAVISQKPSRDICQRGTSLTIQCQVDSQVTMMFWYRQQPGQSLTLIATANQGSEATYESGFVIDKFPISRPNLTFSTLTVSNMSPEDSSIYLCSANWGTQYFGPGTRLLVL.

There are a few counts of this clonotype. The chain combines TRBV5-1 with TRBJ1-4; D perhaps matches TRBD1 (6 bases). Trimming removed 3 bases from V and 0 bases from J, with 12 bases in between. CDR1 is SGHRS and CDR2 is YFSETQ in the germline V gene. This CDR3 contains 16 residues. The chain's CDR3 is CASSSKDSTTNEKLFF. DNA of the CDR3: TGCGCCAGCAGCTCCAAGGACAGCACAACTAATGAAAAACTGTTTTTT.

In the case of this clonotype: A much larger clonotype is one base distant, so this may be a read error. This sequence joins TRBV7-9 and TRBJ1-2; TRBD1 agrees at 11 bases. The length of the CDR3 is 15 residues. The trim removed 5 bases at V and 3 bases at J, leaving 5 bases unmatched. Looked up from germline, CDR1 is SEHNR and CDR2 is FQNEAQ (reference sequence). The CDR3 DNA sequence: TGTGCCAGCAGCCACGGACAGGGGGCGGACTATGGCTACACCTTC. This codes for CASSHGQGADYGYTF.

This clonotype was counted a few times. The chain has TRBV29-1 and TRBJ1-5, with D hard to call. Germline V gene data show CDR1 as SQVTM and CDR2 as ANQGSEA. The CDR3 extends over 11 amino acids. V dropped 4 bases and J dropped 4 bases, with 5 bases sitting between them. The CDR3 DNA is TGCAGCGTTGGAGGGAATCAGCCCCAGCATTTT. Translation gives CSVGGNQPQHF.

The J gene is TRBJ1-4, the V gene TRBV10-3, with 8 bases identical to TRBD1. The CDR3 totals 13 residues. The germline CDR1 and CDR2 sequences are ENHRY and SYGVKD. J gave up 8 bases and V 6 bases, and 5 bases lay outside the gene matches. The CDR3 sequence is CAISSGGREKLFF. In nucleotides, the CDR3 is TGTGCCATCAGCTCAGGGGGCCGGGAAAAACTGTTTTTT.

This clonotype was recorded at least ten times. Written as DNA, the CDR3 is TGTGCCAGCAGCTTAGGCTCACTTGGGCGGCAAGAGACCCAGTACTTC. Translated: CASSLGSLGRQETQYF. V and J are TRBV7-2 and TRBJ2-5, with D unresolved. This CDR3 is built from 16 residues. CDR1 is SGHTA, CDR2 FQGNSA, per germline. The V gene lost 1 base and the J gene lost 2 bases, with 14 bases spanning the gap.

This chain links TRBV20-1 with TRBJ1-4; TRBD1 is a possible D gene (5 bases). This CDR3 spans 14 amino acids. CDR1 and CDR2 (germline): DFQATT, SNEGSKA (reference sequence). The CDR3, as DNA: TGCAGCGGGGGAGCGGGGGGAGGAGGTGAAAAACTGTTTTTT. This codes for CSGGAGGGGEKLFF.

This chain joins TRBV20-1 and TRBJ2-6, with D unresolved. This CDR3 has 13 amino acids. Germline lookup yields CDR1 DFQATT and CDR2 SNEGSKA (reference sequence). V was pared by 3 bases and J by 4 bases, with 7 bases between. The CDR3 sequence: CSARRTGANVLTF. For the CDR3, the DNA is TGCAGTGCTAGGAGGACCGGGGCCAACGTCCTGACTTTC.

V and J are TRBV6-9 and TRBJ1-5; D is unresolved. The CDR3 sequence is 16 residues long. In germline, CDR1 is MNHGY, CDR2 SVAAGI. V was shortened by 3 bases and J by 3 bases, with 15 bases between the two germline ends. This chain's CDR3 is CASSYPPEQINQPQHF. CDR3 nucleotide sequence: TGTGCCAGCAGTTACCCTCCGGAACAGATCAATCAGCCCCAGCATTTT.

This clonotype has only a few counts. The chain uses TRBV28 and TRBJ1-6; 9 nucleotides align to TRBD1. V lost 6 bases, J lost 7 bases, and 4 bases stayed unmatched. The CDR3 has 14 residues. Germline V CDR1 and CDR2: MDHEN, SYDVKM. The CDR3 here is CASRSQGANSPLHF. DNA of the CDR3: TGTGCCAGCAGGTCACAGGGGGCGAATTCACCCCTCCACTTT.

As concerns this clonotype: Given a much more abundant clone one base away, this may be a read error. This rearrangement joins TRBV28 to TRBJ1-2, with 8 bases fitting TRBD1. V was pared by 7 bases and J by 8 bases, with 21 bases of the junction left unmatched. Germline V CDR1 and CDR2: MDHEN, SYDVKM. The length of the CDR3 is 17 residues. DNA for the CDR3: TGTGCCAGCACCAGTCCGGGACAGGAGGCCCTTAAGGGAGGCTACACCTTC. As protein: CASTSPGQEALKGGYTF.

The V call is TRBV6-2 or TRBV6-3, the J call TRBJ2-7; 7 positions agree with TRBD2. Germline assignment: CDR1 MNHEY and CDR2 SVGEGT. J lost 5 bases, V lost 2 bases, and 3 bases had no gene match. The CDR3 has 13 residues. The chain's CDR3 is CASSYPGGNEQYF. The CDR3 bases are TGTGCCAGCAGTTACCCCGGGGGGAACGAGCAGTACTTC.

V and J are TRBV7-2 and TRBJ1-2, with TRBD1 as a possible D gene (6 bases). The CDR3 sequence is 16 residues long. Trimming removed 4 bases from V and 4 bases from J, with 19 bases in between. CDR1 and CDR2 (germline): SGHTA, FQGNSA. CDR3 in amino acids: CASSSLGTSMSYGYTF. CDR3 sequence (DNA): TGTGCCAGCAGCTCCTTGGGGACATCAATGAGCTATGGCTACACCTTC.

V is TRBV6-1 and J is TRBJ2-7, with 7 bases that match TRBD2. The CDR3 length is 17 residues. Trimming at V came to 5 bases and at J to 0 bases, leaving 13 bases not matched to a gene. Germline V CDR1 and CDR2: MNHNS, SASEGT. The CDR3 DNA reads TGTGCCAGCAGTAGAAAAACAGCGGGACTAAGCTCCTACGAGCAGTACTTC. Protein: CASSRKTAGLSSYEQYF.

This clonotype was counted between two and nine times. This chain connects TRBV5-1 to TRBJ1-1; 9 bases match TRBD1. The CDR3 has 16 residues. Germline lookup yields CDR1 SGHRS and CDR2 YFSETQ. Trimming removed 0 bases from V and 5 bases from J; junction bases left unmatched: 8. The CDR3 spells CASSLGHPGQGTEAFF. The CDR3 nucleotides are TGCGCCAGCAGCTTGGGGCATCCGGGACAGGGAACTGAAGCTTTCTTT.

This clonotype came up a few times. This chain uses TRBV27 with TRBJ2-7; 9 bases agree with TRBD2. J gave up 7 bases and V 5 bases, and 6 bases lay outside the gene matches. The CDR3 runs to 13 residues. In germline, CDR1 is MNHEY, CDR2 SMNVEV (reference sequence). The CDR3, as DNA: TGTGCCAGCAGTGGGGTTGCGGGGGGGGAGCAGTACTTC. This codes for CASSGVAGGEQYF.

This chain links TRBV27 with TRBJ2-2; D remains unclear. V lost 1 base to trimming and J lost 1 base, with 7 bases between them. The CDR3 length is 15 residues. Germline V lookup: CDR1 MNHEY, CDR2 SMNVEV (reference sequence). Here the CDR3 reads CASSLLRQNTGELFF. The CDR3 DNA sequence: TGTGCCAGCAGTTTATTGAGGCAGAACACCGGGGAGCTGTTTTTT.